Reported below is one T cell receptor beta chain. Antigen specificity is unknown. This entry comes from a study of T-cell reconstitution after alpha-beta-depleted transplantation in children. Overall study results and limits: Reported findings indicate that, about two months after transplant, alpha-beta T cells came from several hundred expanded clones, which were derived from non-depleted graft cells. It was surviving recipient T cells and thymic progenitors that gave some patients high TCRbeta diversity at day 60. After one year, T-cell counts and TCRbeta diversity mostly came from new T cells.

Trimming pared 1 base from V and 0 bases from J, leaving 13 bases between. This CDR3 is built from 15 residues. CDR1 and CDR2 from the germline V gene are DFQATT and SNEGSKA (reference sequence). Molecular barcoding with unique molecular identifiers was used for the TCRbeta library. TCRdb redid the calling of the PCR reads with MiXCR, one entry per CDR3 protein. The table lists hundreds of thousands of distinct CDR3 sequences, 10% to 15% of them singletons. The TCR originated in a male patient younger than 18 who had a stem cell transplant for acute myeloid leukemia, so the T cells may come from the graft donor. The rearrangement links TRBV20-1 to TRBJ2-7; D not resolved. Sequencing used PBMCs, mostly from graft donor cells, obtained 360 days after TCRalphabeta/CD19-depleted stem cell transplant. This CDR3 reads CSARGHEAVSYEQYF. The CDR3 DNA reads TGCAGTGCTAGAGGGCACGAGGCAGTCTCCTACGAGCAGTACTTC.